Presented here are 9 T cell receptor beta chains from one specimen sequenced in a study of T-cell memory formation after mild COVID-19. Each CDR3 protein gets one entry after TCRdb re-called the 5' RACE reads with MiXCR. The table shows 530,000 or so distinct CDR3 sequences, with 17% occurring only once. Sample: PBMCs or a T cell subset sorted from them (not recorded which). These receptors were collected from an adult woman who had mild COVID-19 (a few samples of this study predate the infection). Cell type and time point are not known.

The chain recombines TRBV5-1 with TRBJ1-1; D perhaps matches TRBD1 (5 bases). V gave up 1 base and J gave up 1 base, with 11 bases separating them. Germline V gene lookup returns CDR1 SGHRS and CDR2 YFSETQ. The CDR3 spans 15 residues. CDR3 in DNA: TGCGCCAGCAGCTTGTTCGGGACTCCGAACACTGAAGCTTTCTTT. It is translated as CASSLFGTPNTEAFF.

This clonotype appeared a few times. The chain joins TRBV12-3 or TRBV12-4 to TRBJ1-1; 10 nucleotides agree with TRBD1. The CDR3 loop spans 16 amino acids. Trimming at V came to 6 bases and at J to 10 bases, leaving 17 bases not matched to a gene. The CDR3 protein is CASSWTGGKAKPGAFF. The CDR3 coding sequence is TGTGCCAGCAGCTGGACAGGGGGAAAAGCCAAACCCGGAGCTTTCTTT.

The sample holds a few counts of this clonotype. The rearrangement links TRBV20-1 to TRBJ2-5, with TRBD2 matching 11 bases. Trimming took 6 bases from V and 5 from J; bases not matched to a gene: 11. Germline CDR1 and CDR2: DFQATT and SNEGSKA (reference sequence). The CDR3 covers 15 residues. For the CDR3, the DNA is TGCAGTGCAACGGGACTAGCGGTTTGGTTGGAGACCCAGTACTTC. Protein product: CSATGLAVWLETQYF.

This clonotype came up a few times. The chain uses TRBV19 and TRBJ1-2; TRBD1 is a possible D gene (6 bases). V gave up 1 base and J gave up 4 bases, with 13 bases separating them. The length of the CDR3 is 15 residues. Germline loops: CDR1 LNHDA, CDR2 SQIVND (reference sequence). The CDR3 reads CASSIGGQTFYGYTF. The CDR3 DNA reads as TGTGCCAGTAGTATAGGTGGACAGACCTTCTATGGCTACACCTTC.

The CDR3 DNA reads as TGTGCCAGCAGTTTAGGGGACAGGGGCTCCTACAATGAGCAGTTCTTC. This translates into CASSLGDRGSYNEQFF. The V gene is TRBV12-3 or TRBV12-4, the J gene TRBJ2-1; the match to TRBD1 covers 10 bases. Losses at the gene ends were 1 base for V and 0 bases for J; bases not matched to a gene: 0. The CDR3 covers 16 residues.

This clonotype occurred a few times. The chain is built from TRBV25-1 and TRBJ2-5, with 7 bases fitting TRBD2. CDR3 length equals 14 residues. Germline V gives CDR1 MGHDK, CDR2 SYGVNS. The V gene end was trimmed by 6 bases and the J gene end by 1 base; junction bases not matched to a gene: 5. The CDR3 here is CASSKTSSQETQYF. As DNA, the CDR3 is TGTGCCAGCAGCAAGACTAGCTCCCAAGAGACCCAGTACTTC.

In its sample, this clonotype was seen a few times. This chain joins TRBV5-6 and TRBJ2-2; 7 bases fit TRBD1. The V and J ends lost 0 bases and 5 bases, in that order; junction bases with no gene match: 4. CDR3 length: 15 amino acids. Germline V gives CDR1 SGHDT, CDR2 YYEEEE. The DNA for the CDR3 is TGTGCCAGCAGCTTGGAGGGGGCATGGACCGGGGAGCTGTTTTTT. Translation: CASSLEGAWTGELFF.

This chain links TRBV27 with TRBJ2-5, with D maybe TRBD2 (5 bases). Looked up from germline, CDR1 is MNHEY and CDR2 is SMNVEV (reference sequence). Trimming left V 7 bases short and J 1 base short, with 16 bases between. This CDR3 region has 15 residues. CDR3 loop: CASTSNRGSQETQYF. The DNA for the CDR3 is TGTGCCAGCACCTCCAACCGAGGGAGCCAAGAGACCCAGTACTTC.

V usage is TRBV7-9 and J usage is TRBJ1-2; D is uncertain. The CDR3 spans 13 residues. Trimming shortened V by 4 bases and J by 8 bases, and 14 bases separated the two germline ends. Germline CDR1 and CDR2: SEHNR and FQNEAQ (reference sequence). CDR3 region: CASSSSSPWGYTF. The DNA of the CDR3 is TGTGCCAGCAGCTCATCGTCCCCGTGGGGCTACACCTTC.